Each of the 18 T cell receptor beta chains below was sequenced from the same sample in a study of blood T cell repertoires in COVID-19. Produced via immunoSEQ multiplex PCR; TCRdb's table is partial and in-frame only. This table has 70,000 to 90,000 clones, approximately 82% appearing once. The sample was peripheral blood. Source of these receptors: a human donor in a cohort sampled during active COVID-19.

The CDR3 reads CASSRYRGTEAFF. The CDR3 nucleotides are TGTGCCAGCAGCCGATACAGGGGCACTGAAGCTTTCTTT. The chain carries TRBV5-8 and TRBJ1-1; 7 bases agree with TRBD1. The CDR3 contains 13 residues. Germline CDR1 is SGHTS and CDR2 is YDEGEE. Trimming cost V 4 bases and J 4 bases; bases outside gene matches: 4.

This clone was counted a single time. The chain has TRBV7-8 and TRBJ1-1; tentatively, D is TRBD1 (6 bases). V shed 0 bases and J shed 3 bases, with 20 bases lying between them. CDR1 and CDR2 from the germline V gene are SGHVS and FQNEAQ. This CDR3 is built from 18 residues. The CDR3 region is CASSLAQGSDSGYTEAFF. The CDR3 DNA is TGTGCCAGCAGCTTAGCTCAAGGCTCGGACAGCGGATACACTGAAGCTTTCTTT.

The chain carries TRBV29-1 and TRBJ1-1; TRBD1 agrees at 9 bases. The germline gives CDR1 SQVTM, CDR2 ANQGSEA. V shed 7 bases, J shed 7 bases, and the junction held 4 bases outside the gene matches. The CDR3 is 11 amino acids. This CDR3 reads CSADRGIEAFF. CDR3 coding DNA: TGCAGCGCCGACAGGGGGATTGAAGCTTTCTTT. Variable domain in full (rest from reference TRBV29-1 and TRBJ1-1): SAVISQKPSRDICQRGTSLTIQCQVDSQVTMMFWYRQQPGQSLTLIATANQGSEATYESGFVIDKFPISRPNLTFSTLTVSNMSPEDSSIYLCSADRGIEAFFGQGTRLTVV.

The chain couples TRBV18 to TRBJ1-2; 7 bases fit TRBD1. Trimming took 3 bases from V and 9 from J; bases not matched to a gene: 10. The germline V gene has CDR1 KGHSH and CDR2 LQKENI. This CDR3 has 14 residues. The DNA for the CDR3 is TGTGCCAGCTCACCCGTCACAGGGGAAGGTCGCTACACCTTC. As protein: CASSPVTGEGRYTF.

The CDR3 DNA reads TGTGCCTGGAGGGGCCCTGATAGTCAGGGGAACACTGAAGCTTTCTTT. Amino acids: CAWRGPDSQGNTEAFF. The chain recombines TRBV30 with TRBJ1-1; possibly TRBD1 for D (5 bases). This CDR3 contains 16 residues. CDR1 and CDR2 (germline): GTSNPN, SVGIG (reference sequence). Trimming left V 3 bases short and J 1 base short, with 18 bases between.

This chain uses TRBV28 with TRBJ2-3, with a possible D match to TRBD2 (7 bases). In germline, CDR1 is MDHEN, CDR2 SYDVKM. Trimming shortened V by 8 bases and J by 0 bases, and 12 bases separated the two germline ends. The CDR3 runs 14 residues. This CDR3 reads CASGGGASTDTQYF. Written as DNA, the CDR3 is TGTGCCAGCGGAGGGGGGGCCAGCACAGATACGCAGTATTTT.

The rearrangement joins TRBV18 to TRBJ2-1; D gene uncertain. The CDR3 length is 14 residues. V lost 2 bases and J lost 0, with 5 bases in between. Germline V lookup: CDR1 KGHSH, CDR2 LQKENI. CDR3 DNA sequence: TGTGCCAGCTCACCAAGGAGCTCCTACAATGAGCAGTTCTTC. Its protein product is CASSPRSSYNEQFF. Full variable domain (outside the CDR3, taken from reference TRBV18 and TRBJ2-1): NAGVMQNPRHLVRRRGQEARLRCSPMKGHSHVYWYRQLPEEGLKFMVYLQKENIIDESGMPKERFSAEFPKEGPSILRIQQVVRGDSAAYFCASSPRSSYNEQFFGPGTRLTVL.

J is TRBJ2-7 and V is TRBV27; 10 nucleotides align to TRBD1. CDR1 is MNHEY, CDR2 SMNVEV, per germline (reference sequence). J gave up 6 bases and V 4 bases, and 6 bases lay outside the gene matches. The CDR3 loop spans 14 amino acids. The CDR3 nucleotides read TGTGCCAGCAGTTCCGGGACAGGGGAATCCGAGCAGTACTTC. It encodes CASSSGTGESEQYF.

The chain links TRBV28 to TRBJ1-4; 8 nucleotides match TRBD1. Germline-derived CDR1 and CDR2 are MDHEN and SYDVKM. The CDR3 totals 18 residues. Unmatched junction bases numbered 12, after V lost 6 bases and J lost 0 bases. CDR3 nucleotides: TGTGCCAGCAGCCCCCCCGGACAGGGAGTTGCAACTAATGAAAAACTGTTTTTT. Translated, it gives CASSPPGQGVATNEKLFF.

The rearrangement links TRBV11-3 to TRBJ1-3; D unresolved. Germline CDR1 SGHNT, CDR2 YENEEA. The CDR3 runs 13 residues. V was pared by 5 bases and J by 0 bases, with 5 bases between. Here the CDR3 DNA reads TGTGCCAGCAGCCCGGGCTCTGGAAACACCATATATTTT. Residues: CASSPGSGNTIYF.

The CDR3 DNA is TGTGCCAGTAGTATCGACATAGATGCGCCCCAGCATTTT. This sequence encodes CASSIDIDAPQHF. The chain combines TRBV19 with TRBJ1-5; D unclear. Germline-derived CDR1 and CDR2 are LNHDA and SQIVND (reference sequence). The CDR3 spans 13 residues. Trimming cost V 3 bases and J 9 bases, with 12 bases left between them.

The rearrangement joins TRBV6-5 to TRBJ2-2; D not certain. The CDR3 is 13 residues long. V was clipped by 6 bases and J by 4 bases, with 9 bases between them. Germline CDR1 is MNHEY and CDR2 is SVGAGI. In DNA, the CDR3 is TGTGCCAGCAGCAACTCGGGCACCGGGGAGCTGTTTTTT. Amino acid sequence: CASSNSGTGELFF.

This CDR3 is CAWVDMQNYGYTF. As DNA, the CDR3 is TGTGCCTGGGTAGACATGCAGAACTATGGCTACACCTTC. The chain has TRBV30 and TRBJ1-2; unclear D gene. From germline, CDR1 is GTSNPN and CDR2 SVGIG (reference sequence). The V and J ends lost 5 bases and 2 bases respectively, with 12 bases between them. This CDR3 has 13 amino acids.

The V call is TRBV28, the J call TRBJ2-7; D is unresolved. Per the germline V gene, CDR1 is MDHEN and CDR2 is SYDVKM. Trimming pared 4 bases from V and 3 bases from J, leaving 13 bases between. This CDR3 contains 14 residues. The CDR3 reads CASSSPVSYYEQYF. The CDR3 bases are TGTGCCAGCAGTTCCCCAGTCTCTTACTACGAGCAGTACTTC.

This chain joins TRBV5-4 and TRBJ2-3; TRBD2 aligns across 7 bases. The junction had 5 bases not matched to a gene; V was cut back by 1 base and J by 3 bases. Germline CDR1 is SGHNT and CDR2 is YYREEE (reference sequence). The CDR3 runs to 15 residues. In DNA form, the CDR3 reads TGTGCCAGCAGCTTGCCCGGACTAGAGACAGATACGCAGTATTTT. This gives the protein CASSLPGLETDTQYF.

The genes are TRBV6-5 and TRBJ1-1; D is possibly TRBD1 (6 bases). The germline gives CDR1 MNHEY, CDR2 SVGAGI. This CDR3 comprises 13 residues. Between the trimmed V and J ends, which lost 7 bases and 11 bases, there was a span of 20 bases. The CDR3 DNA sequence: TGTGCCAGCACCACGGACAGCTTCGGGAGGGCTTTCTTT. Residues: CASTTDSFGRAFF.

As to this clone: One end of the junction fails to match germline, which may point to a read error. This chain uses TRBV6-5 with TRBJ2-7; TRBD1 aligns across 10 bases. This CDR3 contains 14 residues. Germline CDR1 reads MNHEY; CDR2 reads SVGAGI. The chain's CDR3 is CVSTYAGDRGEQYF. The CDR3 bases are TGTGTCAGCACCTACGCGGGGGACAGGGGCGAGCAGTACTTC.

This clone has at least ten counts. The chain has TRBV27 and TRBJ1-2, with D perhaps matching TRBD1 (6 bases). The germline CDR1 and CDR2 sequences are MNHEY and SMNVEV (reference sequence). The CDR3 totals 14 residues. Trimming pared 5 bases from V and 4 bases from J, leaving 14 bases between. CDR3: CASSLTGSSYGYTF. CDR3 DNA: TGTGCCAGCAGTCTTACAGGGTCTAGCTATGGCTACACCTTC.